These 32 T cell receptor beta chains came from one sample sequenced in a study of OX40 agonist ivuxolimab in advanced cancers. Here immunoSEQ multiplex PCR was the method, and the copy in TCRdb shows in-frame clones only, minus some. Here the sample spans about 53,000 clones, more than 75% being singletons. The sequenced sample was CD4+ or CD8+ T cells sorted from blood, obtained in a trial of the OX40 agonist ivuxolimab. These receptors all come from an adult with an advanced solid tumor such as melanoma, head and neck, liver or kidney cancer.

This sequence joins TRBV5-6 and TRBJ1-1; D call uncertain. The germline gives CDR1 SGHDT, CDR2 YYEEEE. The CDR3 covers 13 residues. Trimming pared 2 bases from V and 6 bases from J, leaving 11 bases between. DNA for the CDR3: TGTGCCAGCAGCTTCGGGGAGGTTGCTGAAGCTTTCTTT. It specifies CASSFGEVAEAFF.

J is TRBJ2-2 and V is TRBV10-3; 14 bases are a match to TRBD2. V lost 11 bases, J lost 6 bases, and 5 bases stayed unmatched. The CDR3 totals 14 residues. The germline CDR1 and CDR2 sequences are ENHRY and SYGVKD. This CDR3 reads CASGLAGVSGELFF. The CDR3 nucleotides read TGTGCCTCGGGACTAGCGGGAGTCTCCGGGGAGCTGTTTTTT.

The chain is built from TRBV7-9 and TRBJ1-1; D unresolved. Trimming pared 3 bases from V and 1 base from J, leaving 6 bases between. The germline CDR1 and CDR2 sequences are SEHNR and FQNEAQ (reference sequence). The CDR3 runs 13 residues. CDR3 sequence (DNA): TGTGCCAGCAGCTTGTTGGGGAACACTGAAGCTTTCTTT. Its translation: CASSLLGNTEAFF.

V and J are TRBV5-4 and TRBJ1-1; 10 nucleotides line up with TRBD1. CDR3 size: 14 residues. Germline loops: CDR1 SGHNT, CDR2 YYREEE (reference sequence). V trimming: 3 bases; J trimming: 4 bases; junction bases outside the gene matches: 3. The CDR3 spells CASSWGQGRTEAFF. CDR3 nucleotides: TGTGCCAGCAGCTGGGGACAGGGGCGCACTGAAGCTTTCTTT.

CDR3 coding DNA: TGTGCCAGCTCGGGTAACTATGGCTACACCTTC. The encoded protein is CASSGNYGYTF. V and J are TRBV9 and TRBJ1-2; D uncertain. From germline, CDR1 is SGDLS and CDR2 YYNGEE. V was pared by 7 bases and J by 1 base, with 5 bases between. The CDR3 extends over 11 amino acids.

The genes are TRBV5-1 and TRBJ2-2, with D tentatively TRBD1 or TRBD2 (5 bases each). CDR1 is SGHRS, CDR2 YFSETQ, per germline. The V end lost 4 bases, the J end lost 4 bases, and 14 bases lay between the germline ends. This CDR3 comprises 15 residues. The CDR3 DNA is TGCGCCAGCAGCACCCTTGGGACCACCACCGGGGAGCTGTTTTTT. It is translated as CASSTLGTTTGELFF.

V gene TRBV6-5 combines with J gene TRBJ2-5; maybe TRBD1 (6 bases). The J call may be wrong; the DNA end is better matched by TRBJ2-7. CDR3 size: 13 residues. CDR1 is MNHEY and CDR2 is SVGAGI in the germline V gene. The CDR3 sequence is CASRRGNVYEQYF. CDR3 coding DNA: TGTGCCAGCAGGAGGGGGAATGTCTACGAGCAGTACTTC.

This clone was seen a few times. V is TRBV6-4 and J is TRBJ1-1, with no clear D. The CDR3 has 13 amino acids. Germline CDR1 MRHNA, CDR2 SNTAGT. Trimming left V 3 bases short and J 0 bases short, with 5 bases between. Written as DNA, the CDR3 is TGTGCCAGCAGTGAAGACATGAACACTGAAGCTTTCTTT. Its protein product is CASSEDMNTEAFF.

CDR3 sequence reads: CAWSAPNLQGILFF. The CDR3 DNA follows: TGTGCCTGGAGTGCCCCCAACCTCCAGGGAATCCTGTTTTTT. The chain is built from TRBV30 and TRBJ1-4; D possibly corresponds to TRBD1 (5 bases). V lost 1 base to trimming and J lost 14 bases, with 20 bases between them. The CDR3 covers 14 residues. Germline CDR1 GTSNPN, CDR2 SVGIG (reference sequence).

The chain combines TRBV6-6 with TRBJ2-1, with D unclear. There are 14 residues in the CDR3. V was trimmed by 7 bases and J by 9 bases, leaving 19 bases between them. Per the germline V gene, CDR1 is MNHNY and CDR2 is SVGAGI (reference sequence). CDR3 sequence: CASTDGILTIEQFF. The CDR3 coding sequence is TGTGCCAGCACCGACGGCATCCTTACTATTGAGCAGTTCTTC.

This clone has only a few counts. The V and J genes are TRBV28 and TRBJ2-3; the match to TRBD2 covers 11 bases. The length of the CDR3 is 16 residues. V lost 4 bases and J lost 9; bases outside the gene matches: 12. Germline-derived CDR1 and CDR2 are MDHEN and SYDVKM. Here the CDR3 DNA reads TGTGCCAGCAGTTCCAGACTAGCGGGATCGTTGGAGACGCAGTATTTT. It specifies CASSSRLAGSLETQYF.

This clone was detected only once. The genes are TRBV19 and TRBJ1-3; 10 nucleotides align to TRBD1. CDR1 is LNHDA, CDR2 SQIVND, per germline (reference sequence). The CDR3 loop spans 15 amino acids. The junction had 6 bases not matched to a gene; V was cut back by 6 bases and J by 4 bases. CDR3 loop: CASRRQGASGNTIYF. As DNA, the CDR3 is TGTGCCAGTAGACGACAGGGGGCTTCGGGAAACACCATATATTTT.

The genes are TRBV5-1 and TRBJ1-1; D gene uncertain. V lost 4 bases, J lost 3 bases, and 7 bases lay in between. The CDR3 runs to 12 residues. Germline assignment: CDR1 SGHRS and CDR2 YFSETQ. The CDR3, as DNA: TGCGCCAGCAGCGGGCGAGACACTGAAGCTTTCTTT. Its protein product is CASSGRDTEAFF.

This chain connects TRBV11-2 to TRBJ2-1, with 12 nucleotides matching TRBD2. Germline trimming cut 5 bases from V and 2 bases from J; bases unmatched to any gene: 4. The CDR3 length is 16 residues. CDR1 SGHAT and CDR2 FQNNGV come from the germline V gene. The CDR3 DNA sequence: TGTGCCAGCAGCCCACTAGCGGGAGGTACCTACAATGAGCAGTTCTTC. Its translation is CASSPLAGGTYNEQFF. Using reference TRBV11-2 and TRBJ2-1 for the parts outside the CDR3, the full variable domain is EAGVAQSPRYKIIEKRQSVAFWCNPISGHATLYWYQQILGQGPKLLIQFQNNGVVDDSQLPKDRFSAERLKGVDSTLKIQPAKLEDSAVYLCASSPLAGGTYNEQFFGPGTRLTVL.

This chain connects TRBV10-2 to TRBJ1-3, with TRBD1 as a possible D gene (6 bases). This CDR3 has 14 amino acids. Germline assignment: CDR1 WSHSY and CDR2 SAAADI. The V gene lost 4 bases and the J gene lost 2 bases, with 9 bases spanning the gap. The CDR3 region is CASSAGDPGNTIYF. The CDR3 nucleotides are TGCGCCAGCAGTGCAGGGGATCCTGGAAACACCATATATTTT.

The V gene is TRBV28, the J gene TRBJ1-2; a possible D gene is TRBD1 (6 bases). Germline V gene lookup returns CDR1 MDHEN and CDR2 SYDVKM. Trimming took off 7 bases at V and 3 bases at J, with 12 bases between the two ends. This CDR3 region has 13 residues. The CDR3 nucleotides are TGTGCCAGCACGGACAGTATATACTATGGCTACACCTTC. Its translation: CASTDSIYYGYTF.

The chain carries TRBV5-1 and TRBJ2-2; D is ambiguous. The CDR3 totals 14 residues. Trimming took 5 bases from V and 4 from J, leaving 12 bases between them. Germline CDR1 SGHRS, CDR2 YFSETQ. CDR3 loop: CASRAGQFTGELFF. The CDR3 nucleotides are TGCGCCAGCAGGGCCGGTCAGTTCACCGGGGAGCTGTTTTTT.

This clone was counted once. The chain couples TRBV7-8 to TRBJ2-7; D may be TRBD2 (6 bases). Germline V gene lookup returns CDR1 SGHVS and CDR2 FQNEAQ. The length of the CDR3 is 13 residues. Trimming stripped 3 bases from V and 7 bases from J, with 13 bases between. The chain's CDR3 is CASSFTSLGEQYF. CDR3 bases: TGTGCCAGCAGCTTTACTAGCCTCGGGGAGCAGTACTTC.

V and J are TRBV14 and TRBJ1-1, with TRBD1 as a possible D gene (6 bases). Germline values: CDR1 SGHDN, CDR2 FVKESK. The CDR3 contains 13 residues. The ends were cut back, 9 bases at V and 3 bases at J, with 14 bases in the middle. The CDR3 spells CASKQGFYTEAFF. DNA for the CDR3: TGTGCCAGTAAACAGGGTTTTTACACTGAAGCTTTCTTT.

V gene TRBV5-1 combines with J gene TRBJ2-5, with no clear D. CDR3 size: 14 residues. The germline V and J ends were trimmed by 4 bases and 4 bases, with 14 bases remaining between them. Germline CDR1 and CDR2: SGHRS and YFSETQ. CDR3 loop: CASSATRRRETQYF. CDR3 DNA: TGCGCCAGCAGCGCGACGCGCCGGCGAGAGACCCAGTACTTC.

This chain joins TRBV19 and TRBJ1-1; D is ambiguous. This CDR3 region has 15 residues. Germline CDR1 reads LNHDA; CDR2 reads SQIVND (reference sequence). Deletions cut 6 bases from V and 4 bases from J, with 18 bases between. CDR3 bases: TGTGCCAGTAGCTCCTTAGGAGGCTCGAGCACTGAAGCTTTCTTT. It encodes CASSSLGGSSTEAFF.

The CDR3 DNA follows: TGTGCCATCAAGCGCTCGGGGGGGGACTCGAACACTGAAGCTTTCTTT. This gives the protein CAIKRSGGDSNTEAFF. The chain couples TRBV10-3 to TRBJ1-1, with D possibly TRBD1 on 5 matching bases. In germline, CDR1 is ENHRY, CDR2 SYGVKD. The ends were cut back, 7 bases at V and 1 base at J, with 19 bases in the middle. The CDR3 covers 16 residues.

The J gene is TRBJ2-6, the V gene TRBV19; tentative D call: TRBD1 (5 bases). Germline V gene data show CDR1 as LNHDA and CDR2 as SQIVND (reference sequence). The V end was cut by 5 bases, the J end by 0 bases, with 14 bases between. This CDR3 contains 17 residues. The CDR3 DNA reads as TGTGCCAGTAGTGAAGGGGTCCATAGCTCTGGGGCCAACGTCCTGACTTTC. This encodes CASSEGVHSSGANVLTF.

This clone was found once. CDR3 amino acids: CAISERGTASNQPQHF. CDR3 nucleotide sequence: TGTGCCATCAGTGAGAGGGGGACAGCGAGCAATCAGCCCCAGCATTTT. V usage is TRBV10-3 and J usage is TRBJ1-5; TRBD1 matches 7 bases. CDR1 is ENHRY and CDR2 is SYGVKD in the germline V gene. V trimming: 2 bases; J trimming: 1 base; junction bases outside the gene matches: 5. There are 16 residues in the CDR3.

The genes are TRBV5-1 and TRBJ2-7; D uncertain. V lost 1 base to trimming and J lost 0 bases, with 8 bases between them. In germline, CDR1 is SGHRS, CDR2 YFSETQ. The CDR3 totals 14 residues. This CDR3 reads CASSLFESSYEQYF. CDR3 in DNA: TGCGCCAGCAGCTTGTTCGAGAGCTCCTACGAGCAGTACTTC.

The CDR3 sequence: CASSLNSGTVFVSYGYTF. The DNA for the CDR3 is TGTGCCAGCAGCCTTAACTCCGGGACAGTCTTCGTTAGCTATGGCTACACCTTC. The V gene is TRBV5-8, the J gene TRBJ1-2; 7 positions match TRBD1. In germline, CDR1 is SGHTS, CDR2 YDEGEE. The CDR3 is made up of 18 amino acids. V gave up 4 bases and J gave up 4 bases; unmatched junction bases: 19.

The chain employs TRBV6-5 and TRBJ1-6, with D perhaps TRBD1 (5 bases). Germline-derived CDR1 and CDR2 are MNHEY and SVGAGI. The V gene lost 6 bases and the J gene lost 11 bases, with 20 bases spanning the gap. The CDR3 runs 15 residues. The CDR3 spells CASRTGTAWGTPLHF. The CDR3 nucleotides are TGTGCCAGCAGAACCGGGACTGCCTGGGGGACACCCCTCCACTTT.

This clone was picked up one time. In DNA, the CDR3 is TGTGCCAGCAGCTTGTTAGGGACAGGGGTTTCCGACACCGGGGAGCTGTTTTTT. Amino acids: CASSLLGTGVSDTGELFF. The chain joins TRBV5-6 to TRBJ2-2; 10 bases map to TRBD1. With V trimmed by 1 base and J by 3 bases, 9 bases remained unmatched. The CDR3 sequence is 18 residues long. CDR1 and CDR2 (germline): SGHDT, YYEEEE. The full variable domain, its missing parts supplied by reference TRBV5-6 and TRBJ2-2, is DAGVTQSPTHLIKTRGQQVTLRCSPKSGHDTVSWYQQALGQGPQFIFQYYEEEERQRGNFPDRFSGHQFPNYSSELNVNALLLGDSALYLCASSLLGTGVSDTGELFFGEGSRLTVL.

This rearrangement joins TRBV30 to TRBJ1-2; the D gene is possibly TRBD1 (6 bases). CDR3 length: 16 residues. With 3 bases removed from V and 1 base from J, the gap between germline ends came to 18 bases. Germline V gene lookup returns CDR1 GTSNPN and CDR2 SVGIG (reference sequence). The CDR3 loop reads CAWSKRRTVFNYGYTF. The CDR3 DNA reads TGTGCCTGGAGCAAACGCCGGACAGTTTTTAACTATGGCTACACCTTC.

This chain links TRBV7-8 with TRBJ2-7; TRBD1 matches 8 bases. The CDR3 extends over 14 amino acids. J was trimmed by 3 bases and V by 3 bases; bases with no gene match: 4. Germline lookup yields CDR1 SGHVS and CDR2 FQNEAQ. The CDR3 spells CASSLGTGSYEQYF. CDR3 DNA: TGTGCCAGCAGCTTGGGGACAGGAAGCTACGAGCAGTACTTC.

J is TRBJ2-1 and V is TRBV18, with D perhaps being TRBD1 or TRBD2 (5 bases each). Germline CDR1 reads KGHSH; CDR2 reads LQKENI. The CDR3 contains 14 residues. The V end was cut by 4 bases, the J end by 5 bases, with 12 bases between. The CDR3 spells CASSLGARDNEQFF. CDR3 DNA sequence: TGTGCCAGCTCACTCGGGGCGCGGGACAATGAGCAGTTCTTC. Supplemented by reference TRBV18 and TRBJ2-1, the full variable domain reads NAGVMQNPRHLVRRRGQEARLRCSPMKGHSHVYWYRQLPEEGLKFMVYLQKENIIDESGMPKERFSAEFPKEGPSILRIQQVVRGDSAAYFCASSLGARDNEQFFGPGTRLTVL.

Here the CDR3 reads CASSQDVSRPNTGELFF. CDR3 coding DNA: TGTGCCAGCAGCCAAGATGTTAGTCGACCGAACACCGGGGAGCTGTTTTTT. The chain joins TRBV4-2 to TRBJ2-2, with D hard to call. The germline V gene has CDR1 LGHNA and CDR2 YNFKEQ. Trimming removed 0 bases from V and 0 bases from J, with 11 bases in between. The CDR3 covers 17 residues.